Shown below are 9 T cell receptor beta chains from a single sample sequenced in a study of shared clonotypes between healthy human individuals. Assay used: immunoSEQ multiplex PCR; TCRdb lists only in-frame clones, some missing. The sample yields 2.3 million or so clones, over 90% seen once. Sequencing was carried out using naive CD4+ T cells from PBMCs. Specified subset: CD45RA+ positively selected. The receptors were gathered from a man aged 18 to 30 in good health. Some clones in this sample may be carry-over from other donors' samples.

This clone appeared once. The chain couples TRBV2 to TRBJ2-7; TRBD2 aligns across 14 bases. The CDR3 spans 17 residues. Germline assignment: CDR1 SNHLY and CDR2 FYNNEI. V trimming: 5 bases; J trimming: 5 bases; junction bases outside the gene matches: 11. CDR3 DNA: TGTGCCAGCAGTCCAGGGACTAGCGGGAGCGCGGTCCACGAGCAGTACTTC. Its translation: CASSPGTSGSAVHEQYF.

The J gene is TRBJ2-5, the V gene TRBV18, with 8 bases fitting TRBD2. Germline CDR1 is KGHSH and CDR2 is LQKENI. V trimming: 0 bases; J trimming: 6 bases; junction bases outside the gene matches: 6. The CDR3 sequence is 15 residues long. This CDR3 is CASSPPGTRSKTQYF. CDR3 DNA sequence: TGTGCCAGCTCACCACCCGGGACTAGGTCCAAGACCCAGTACTTC.

The chain joins TRBV5-1 to TRBJ2-1; TRBD2 agrees at 8 bases. V lost 0 bases to trimming and J lost 7 bases; unmatched junction nucleotides: 6. The CDR3 covers 15 residues. Germline V gene sequence: CDR1 SGHRS, CDR2 YFSETQ. The CDR3, as DNA: TGCGCCAGCAGCTTGGGGACTAGCCTTACTAATGAGCAGTTCTTC. Protein sequence: CASSLGTSLTNEQFF.

The chain combines TRBV7-6 with TRBJ2-2; D possibly corresponds to TRBD1 (5 bases). V lost 5 bases and J lost 1, with 11 bases in between. CDR1 is SGHVS, CDR2 FNYEAQ, per germline. The CDR3 covers 15 residues. CDR3 region: CASSRQTLNTGELFF. The CDR3 bases are TGTGCCAGCAGCCGACAGACCCTGAACACCGGGGAGCTGTTTTTT.

In the case of this clone: Other DNA sequences within the sample encode an identical CDR3. This chain joins TRBV5-4 and TRBJ1-2; D is unresolved. Germline CDR1 and CDR2: SGHNT and YYREEE (reference sequence). Deletions cut 3 bases from V and 1 base from J, with 10 bases between. This CDR3 region has 14 residues. CDR3 amino acids: CASSSGTVNYGYTF. CDR3 DNA: TGTGCCAGCAGCTCGGGAACAGTTAACTATGGCTACACCTTC. Drawing the rest from reference TRBV5-4 and TRBJ1-2, the complete variable domain is ETGVTQSPTHLIKTRGQQVTLRCSSQSGHNTVSWYQQALGQGPQFIFQYYREEENGRGNFPPRFSGLQFPNYSSELNVNALELDDSALYLCASSSGTVNYGYTFGSGTRLTVV.

The chain combines TRBV5-1 with TRBJ2-5, with D perhaps matching TRBD2 (6 bases). V was shortened by 4 bases and J by 5 bases, with 12 bases between the two germline ends. CDR1 SGHRS and CDR2 YFSETQ come from the germline V gene. The CDR3 totals 13 residues. Written as DNA, the CDR3 is TGCGCCAGCAGCCCCGCACGGGGGGAGACCCAGTACTTC. Translating gives CASSPARGETQYF.

J is TRBJ2-1 and V is TRBV7-9; 14 nucleotides agree with TRBD2. Germline lookup yields CDR1 SEHNR and CDR2 FQNEAQ (reference sequence). The V and J ends lost 4 bases and 8 bases, in that order; junction bases with no gene match: 13. The CDR3 loop spans 18 amino acids. The CDR3 region is CASSSGTSGSRGMDEQFF. As DNA, the CDR3 is TGTGCCAGCAGCTCCGGGACTAGCGGGAGTAGGGGGATGGATGAGCAGTTCTTC.

This clone was detected a few times. J is TRBJ1-1 and V is TRBV7-9; D is unresolved. Germline V lookup: CDR1 SEHNR, CDR2 FQNEAQ (reference sequence). The ends were cut back, 2 bases at V and 4 bases at J, with 8 bases in the middle. CDR3 length equals 13 residues. The CDR3 region has the DNA TGTGCCAGCAGCTTAAAAGTGGCCACTGAAGCTTTCTTT. This encodes CASSLKVATEAFF.

DNA of the CDR3: TGTGCCAGCAGTAACAGGGGGACTGTCGAGACCCAGTACTTC. Its protein is CASSNRGTVETQYF. The chain combines TRBV28 with TRBJ2-5; TRBD1 agrees at 8 bases. Germline CDR1 is MDHEN and CDR2 is SYDVKM. Unmatched junction bases numbered 7, after V lost 5 bases and J lost 5 bases. The CDR3 runs 14 residues.